This entry is about one TCR beta chain. No antigen is known for it. During the collection period, no donor immune events like infections were recorded. The data are from a study of identifying expanded T cells in peripheral blood. Study-wide findings and caveats: Clone count variance between approximately two-week samples rose with total template count. Around 1.2 clones differed between technical replicates, versus 16.4 and 19 over time.

The table came from immunoSEQ multiplex PCR; TCRdb's copy has only in-frame clones and leaves some out. This sample has about 100,000 clones, with 88% found just once. The V gene lost 4 bases and the J gene lost 5 bases, with 15 bases spanning the gap. This CDR3 is built from 15 residues. Germline assignment: CDR1 SGDLS and CDR2 YYNGEE. Source material: blood. V usage is TRBV9 and J usage is TRBJ1-4; D perhaps matches TRBD1 (6 bases). This receptor was obtained from a person aged 18 to 75 in good health. Here the CDR3 reads CASSIDGQKNEKLFF. As DNA, the CDR3 is TGTGCCAGCAGCATCGATGGACAGAAGAATGAAAAACTGTTTTTT.